The text below deals with one T cell receptor beta chain. The antigen remains unidentified. Germline V lookup: CDR1 SGHRS, CDR2 YFSETQ. V lost 1 base to trimming and J lost 3 bases; unmatched junction nucleotides: 3. The CDR3 contains 15 residues. The sample comes from a study of cytomegalovirus exposure and HLA in healthy donors. In the study overall: Across around 400 genotyped donors, about 86% landed in the Caucasian-associated ancestry cluster. Findings and caveats of the study: According to the study, roughly 160 TCR beta chains were cytomegalovirus-associated. Later analysis identified about 15,000 TCR beta sequences associated with HLA alleles, using a false discovery rate threshold of 0.05. Both high specificity and high sensitivity reportedly marked the classifier's diagnosis of cytomegalovirus status.

Primers for the PCR totalled 60 Vbeta and 13 Jbeta. Assay used: immunoSEQ multiplex PCR; TCRdb lists only in-frame clones, some missing. The sample carries about 190,000 clones, 81% recorded once. The sequenced material came from PBMCs. The receptor was derived from a man aged 35 to 55 in good health and CMV-seropositive. The chain has TRBV5-1 and TRBJ2-2; 7 bases are shared with TRBD2. CDR3 DNA: TGCGCCAGCAGCTTGTTAGGGAGGGACACCGGGGAGCTGTTTTTT. Translating it yields CASSLLGRDTGELFF.